The rows below give T cell receptor beta chains drawn from one sample of a study of CD8 T cells in ankylosing spondylitis. TCRdb analysed the 5' RACE reads with MiXCR anew, one entry per CDR3 protein. The table shows hundreds of thousands of distinct CDR3 sequences, with 12% occurring only once. The sequenced material came from blood, either unsorted or a sorted T cell fraction (not recorded which). Receptor source: a male donor with ankylosing spondylitis. Both conserved end residues are part of each CDR3. The order of the fields is J gene, V gene, D gene, CDR3 protein. A D gene is named only where the DNA matches it firmly.

>TRBJ1-2|TRBV20-1|TRBD1
CRTGEYYGYTF
>TRBJ2-2|TRBV20-1|.
CSATTGPSFYTGELFF
>TRBJ1-4|TRBV6-1|.
CASSEQGVDEKLFF
>TRBJ1-5|TRBV20-1|.
CSASELGRPQHF
>TRBJ2-2|TRBV20-1|TRBD2
CSARNSGRNTGELFF
>TRBJ2-7|TRBV7-9|TRBD1
CASSLHDRGSYEQYF
>TRBJ1-1|TRBV18|.
CASSPRQITEAFF
>TRBJ2-1|TRBV6-6|.
CASSYTSENEQFF
>TRBJ2-7|TRBV4-2|TRBD2
CASSPRTSGSEQYF
>TRBJ2-1|TRBV20-1|TRBD2
CSARTSGIAGEQFF
>TRBJ1-3|TRBV29-1|.
CSAGTQNGLRSGNTIYF
>TRBJ1-4|TRBV28|TRBD1
CASSLKGAEKLFF
>TRBJ2-5|TRBV20-1|TRBD2
CSARPRGLAGGPLYQETQYF
>TRBJ2-7|TRBV20-1|TRBD1
CSALPGTVTYEQYF
>TRBJ2-3|TRBV20-1|.
CSARVGQGNSDTQYF
>TRBJ1-1|TRBV28|.
CASSPPGNSYEAFF
>TRBJ1-5|TRBV20-1|.
CSARDGGGNNQPQHF
>TRBJ1-1|TRBV29-1|.
CSVEDQGGYTEAFF
>TRBJ2-7|TRBV29-1|TRBD1
CSVPRDRVFPSYEQYF
>TRBJ2-2|TRBV5-6|.
CASSLARQLADTGELFF
>TRBJ2-1|TRBV6-2/TRBV6-3|.
CASNPDRFSYNEQFF
>TRBJ1-1|TRBV4-2|.
CASSQDARIGNTEAFF
>TRBJ2-3|TRBV4-3|TRBD2
CASSQNAAGGADTQYF
>TRBJ2-3|TRBV7-2|TRBD1
CASSLWGQGSTDTQYF
>TRBJ2-1|TRBV20-1|TRBD2
CSGAGGYNEQFF
>TRBJ1-4|TRBV6-1|.
CASSRTISGKLFF
>TRBJ2-7|TRBV28|TRBD2
CASTGAGQSSYKQYF
>TRBJ2-7|TRBV7-2|.
CASSLVSGLEQYF
>TRBJ2-5|TRBV20-1|.
CSARGGRERETQYF
>TRBJ2-1|TRBV6-4|.
CASSKDFSPLKEQFF
>TRBJ2-1|TRBV9|.
CASSVRIENEQFF
>TRBJ2-7|TRBV20-1|.
CSADGSLYEQYF
>TRBJ2-1|TRBV2|.
CASGGKLGNEQFF
>TRBJ2-1|TRBV29-1|TRBD2
CSVKGLAVREQFF
>TRBJ2-5|TRBV18|.
CASSPQSDQETQYF
>TRBJ2-7|TRBV20-1|TRBD1
CSAPWTGVDEQYF
>TRBJ2-7|TRBV7-6|.
CASSLSGDTTYEQYF
>TRBJ2-1|TRBV10-1|TRBD2
CASSAGTSGRTLPFF
>TRBJ1-4|TRBV7-2|.
CASSLGGRASGGKLFF
>TRBJ2-7|TRBV5-1|TRBD2
CASSLGVGASGMPYEQYF
>TRBJ1-6|TRBV7-2|.
CASSLLSSYNSPLHF
>TRBJ1-1|TRBV6-2/TRBV6-3|.
CASSTQGTTEAFF
>TRBJ2-1|TRBV6-5|.
CASSYSSGREQFF